This entry lists 23 T cell receptor beta chains sequenced from one sample in a study of blood T cell repertoires in COVID-19. Repertoires were generated with immunoSEQ multiplex PCR, while TCRdb's copy carries only in-frame clones and drops some. The sample holds roughly 150,000 clones; approximately 93% are singletons and the top ten take around 2%. The sequenced material came from peripheral blood. Source of these receptors: a woman aged 60 to 75 with COVID-19, enrolled during active disease.

V and J are TRBV19 and TRBJ1-6; D is uncertain. The CDR3 is 16 residues long. V was pared by 3 bases and J by 5 bases, with 14 bases between. In germline, CDR1 is LNHDA, CDR2 SQIVND (reference sequence). CDR3 bases: TGTGCCAGTAGTATCGACTCACTAGGCCATAATTCACCCCTCCACTTT. Its protein is CASSIDSLGHNSPLHF. Based on the CDR3 plus reference TRBV19 and TRBJ1-6, the full variable domain is DGGITQSPKYLFRKEGQNVTLSCEQNLNHDAMYWYRQDPGQGLRLIYYSQIVNDFQKGDIAEGYSVSREKKESFPLTVTSAQKNPTAFYLCASSIDSLGHNSPLHFGNGTRLTVT.

This chain connects TRBV9 to TRBJ1-2, with 11 bases matching TRBD1. Per germline, CDR1 SGDLS and CDR2 YYNGEE. The ends lost 4 bases at V and 8 bases at J; junction bases unmatched: 7. The CDR3 has 14 residues. In DNA, the CDR3 is TGTGCCAGCAGCTCCCTGGGGACAGGGGGAGGCTACACCTTC. This gives the protein CASSSLGTGGGYTF. Based on the CDR3 plus reference TRBV9 and TRBJ1-2, the full variable domain is DSGVTQTPKHLITATGQRVTLRCSPRSGDLSVYWYQQSLDQGLQFLIQYYNGEERAKGNILERFSAQQFPDLHSELNLSSLELGDSALYFCASSSLGTGGGYTFGSGTRLTVV.

The chain employs TRBV6-4 and TRBJ1-2; D remains ambiguous. The germline gives CDR1 MRHNA, CDR2 SNTAGT. The V gene lost 2 bases and the J gene lost 7 bases, with 14 bases spanning the gap. The CDR3 has 14 residues. The DNA of the CDR3 is TGTGCCAGCAGTGACGGGAGTGAGACCGTTGGCTACACCTTC. Protein product: CASSDGSETVGYTF.

J is TRBJ1-1 and V is TRBV18, with D maybe TRBD1 (6 bases). V was cut by 2 bases and J by 0 bases, with 10 bases left in between. CDR1 KGHSH and CDR2 LQKENI come from the germline V gene. The CDR3 has 15 amino acids. The CDR3 spells CASSPGGQMNTEAFF. The CDR3 DNA follows: TGTGCCAGCTCACCAGGGGGCCAAATGAACACTGAAGCTTTCTTT. The full variable domain, rest sourced from reference TRBV18 and TRBJ1-1, is NAGVMQNPRHLVRRRGQEARLRCSPMKGHSHVYWYRQLPEEGLKFMVYLQKENIIDESGMPKERFSAEFPKEGPSILRIQQVVRGDSAAYFCASSPGGQMNTEAFFGQGTRLTVV.

J is TRBJ1-1 and V is TRBV7-2; perhaps TRBD1 as D (5 bases). Germline CDR1 and CDR2: SGHTA and FQGNSA. The CDR3 length is 14 residues. The V end was cut by 5 bases, the J end by 1 base, with 11 bases between. The CDR3 DNA reads as TGTGCCAGCAGCGTACAGGCTGAGAACACTGAAGCTTTCTTT. Translating it yields CASSVQAENTEAFF.

The gene calls are TRBV18 and TRBJ1-3; no clear D. This CDR3 region has 13 residues. The V and J ends lost 4 bases and 7 bases respectively, with 11 bases between them. The germline gives CDR1 KGHSH, CDR2 LQKENI. CDR3 sequence reads: CASSHRGENTIYF. The CDR3 region has the DNA TGTGCCAGCTCACACCGGGGTGAGAACACCATATATTTT.

This chain uses TRBV7-2 with TRBJ2-7; TRBD2 might be the D (6 bases). Trimming removed 4 bases at V and 6 bases at J, with 13 bases between. CDR1 is SGHTA and CDR2 is FQGNSA in the germline V gene. This CDR3 has 13 residues. The chain's CDR3 is CASSSAGGREQYF. CDR3 DNA sequence: TGTGCCAGCAGCTCGGCCGGGGGACGCGAGCAGTACTTC.

The CDR3 bases are TGTGCCAGCAGCTTAAGGGGTCCTAATGAAAAACTGTTTTTT. Protein sequence: CASSLRGPNEKLFF. The rearrangement uses TRBV5-8 and TRBJ1-4, with a possible D match to TRBD1 (5 bases). With 2 bases removed from V and 3 bases from J, the gap between germline ends came to 8 bases. CDR3 length equals 14 residues. Germline V gene data show CDR1 as SGHTS and CDR2 as YDEGEE.

The V and J genes are TRBV19 and TRBJ1-1, with 10 nucleotides matching TRBD1. V trimming: 2 bases; J trimming: 5 bases; junction bases outside the gene matches: 17. The CDR3 length is 19 residues. Germline CDR1 and CDR2: LNHDA and SQIVND (reference sequence). The DNA for the CDR3 is TGTGCCAGTAGTATATGCGCCCCAGGGACAGGGGAAGCATGTACTGAAGCTTTCTTT. Amino acids: CASSICAPGTGEACTEAFF.

This clone was recorded only once. The chain joins TRBV27 to TRBJ2-2, with D hard to call. This CDR3 is built from 13 residues. The ends were cut back, 0 bases at V and 4 bases at J, with 3 bases in the middle. Germline CDR1 reads MNHEY; CDR2 reads SMNVEV (reference sequence). CDR3 protein: CASSLSRTGELFF. CDR3 sequence (DNA): TGTGCCAGCAGTTTATCTCGCACCGGGGAGCTGTTTTTT.

The rearrangement links TRBV3-1 (or the pseudogene TRBV3-2) to TRBJ2-1; 15 nucleotides align to TRBD2. The trim removed 1 base at V and 15 bases at J, leaving 7 bases unmatched. CDR3 length equals 15 residues. The germline V gene encodes CDR1 LGHDT and CDR2 YNNKEL (reference sequence). The CDR3 DNA is TGTGCCAGCAGCCAAGCGGGACTAGCGGGGGGCGGGCCGTTCTTC. Translation: CASSQAGLAGGGPFF.

The rearrangement joins TRBV12-3 or TRBV12-4 to TRBJ2-3, with D possibly TRBD1 on 6 matching bases. The ends were cut back, 6 bases at V and 5 bases at J, with 9 bases in the middle. This CDR3 is 12 amino acids long. The CDR3 sequence: CASSRGGDTQYF. The CDR3 bases are TGTGCCAGCAGCCGAGGGGGAGATACGCAGTATTTT.

This clone was detected a few times. The chain uses TRBV6-5 and TRBJ1-2; maybe TRBD1 (6 bases). V was trimmed by 5 bases and J by 4 bases, leaving 8 bases between them. The CDR3 loop spans 12 amino acids. Germline V gives CDR1 MNHEY, CDR2 SVGAGI. The CDR3 is CASSPGAYGYTF. The CDR3 nucleotides read TGTGCCAGCAGTCCAGGGGCCTATGGCTACACCTTC.

The V call is TRBV7-9, the J call TRBJ1-1; D possibly corresponds to TRBD1 (5 bases). V shed 5 bases and J shed 5 bases, with 12 bases lying between them. Looked up from germline, CDR1 is SEHNR and CDR2 is FQNEAQ (reference sequence). The CDR3 has 13 amino acids. The CDR3 region has the DNA TGTGCCAGCAGCCCAGGGTTGATTACTGAAGCTTTCTTT. Amino acids: CASSPGLITEAFF.

The V and J genes are TRBV18 and TRBJ2-1; no reliable D call. The V and J ends lost 2 bases and 0 bases respectively, with 11 bases between them. The CDR3 spans 16 residues. Looked up from germline, CDR1 is KGHSH and CDR2 is LQKENI. The CDR3, as DNA: TGTGCCAGCTCACCAAGACTTCCGAGCTCCTACAATGAGCAGTTCTTC. Translation gives CASSPRLPSSYNEQFF.

The chain couples TRBV3-1 (or the pseudogene TRBV3-2) to TRBJ2-7; tentative D call: TRBD2 (6 bases). V lost 5 bases and J 3 bases, leaving 11 bases between the germline ends. The CDR3 has 13 residues. The germline V gene has CDR1 LGHDT and CDR2 YNNKEL (reference sequence). CDR3 bases: TGTGCCAGCAGCTTTACTAGCCTCTACGAGCAGTACTTC. Protein product: CASSFTSLYEQYF.

The chain is built from TRBV11-3 and TRBJ1-1; D call uncertain. The CDR3 is made up of 13 amino acids. CDR1 and CDR2 (germline): SGHNT, YENEEA. Deletions cut 3 bases from V and 1 base from J, with 6 bases between. DNA of the CDR3: TGTGCCAGCAGCTTCCACAGGAACACTGAAGCTTTCTTT. Translating gives CASSFHRNTEAFF.

V usage is TRBV5-8 and J usage is TRBJ1-4, with D possibly matching TRBD1 (5 bases). Trimming removed 4 bases at V and 8 bases at J, with 18 bases between. The CDR3 runs to 15 residues. Germline loops: CDR1 SGHTS, CDR2 YDEGEE. The CDR3 region is CASSPILTDGEKLFF. In nucleotides, the CDR3 is TGTGCCAGCAGCCCCATATTGACAGACGGGGAAAAACTGTTTTTT.

V usage is TRBV9 and J usage is TRBJ2-3, with D tentatively TRBD2 (6 bases). The CDR3 runs 15 residues. Trimming took off 0 bases at V and 3 bases at J, with 11 bases between the two ends. CDR1 is SGDLS and CDR2 is YYNGEE in the germline V gene. In DNA form, the CDR3 reads TGTGCCAGCAGCGTAGGGATCGGGGGTACAGATACGCAGTATTTT. This codes for CASSVGIGGTDTQYF.

The chain joins TRBV9 to TRBJ1-1; possible D gene TRBD1, 6 bases. The CDR3 is 14 residues long. The V gene's germline CDR1 is SGDLS and CDR2 YYNGEE. V was clipped by 0 bases and J by 5 bases, with 11 bases between them. The CDR3 loop is CASSVDARGTEAFF. The CDR3 region has the DNA TGTGCCAGCAGCGTAGACGCGAGGGGGACTGAAGCTTTCTTT.

The chain combines TRBV9 with TRBJ2-5, with D possibly matching TRBD1 (6 bases). The CDR3 covers 16 residues. V was pared by 0 bases and J by 4 bases, with 16 bases between. Germline V gene lookup returns CDR1 SGDLS and CDR2 YYNGEE. CDR3 bases: TGTGCCAGCAGCGTAGAGCCGACAGGTTGGTCAGAGACCCAGTACTTC. Its protein product is CASSVEPTGWSETQYF.

This rearrangement joins TRBV28 to TRBJ2-2; TRBD1 agrees at 8 bases. Trimming at V came to 10 bases and at J to 6 bases, leaving 1 base not matched to a gene. This CDR3 region has 11 residues. The germline V gene has CDR1 MDHEN and CDR2 SYDVKM. The CDR3 coding sequence is TGTGCCACCAGGGGGCCCGGGGAGCTGTTTTTT. Amino acid sequence: CATRGPGELFF.

The chain recombines TRBV3-1 (or the pseudogene TRBV3-2) with TRBJ1-4, with no clear D. This CDR3 has 13 residues. V was trimmed by 1 base and J by 8 bases, leaving 8 bases between them. CDR1 is LGHDT, CDR2 YNNKEL, per germline (reference sequence). CDR3 nucleotide sequence: TGTGCCAGCAGCCAAGCCTCCCAGGAAAAACTGTTTTTT. It specifies CASSQASQEKLFF.